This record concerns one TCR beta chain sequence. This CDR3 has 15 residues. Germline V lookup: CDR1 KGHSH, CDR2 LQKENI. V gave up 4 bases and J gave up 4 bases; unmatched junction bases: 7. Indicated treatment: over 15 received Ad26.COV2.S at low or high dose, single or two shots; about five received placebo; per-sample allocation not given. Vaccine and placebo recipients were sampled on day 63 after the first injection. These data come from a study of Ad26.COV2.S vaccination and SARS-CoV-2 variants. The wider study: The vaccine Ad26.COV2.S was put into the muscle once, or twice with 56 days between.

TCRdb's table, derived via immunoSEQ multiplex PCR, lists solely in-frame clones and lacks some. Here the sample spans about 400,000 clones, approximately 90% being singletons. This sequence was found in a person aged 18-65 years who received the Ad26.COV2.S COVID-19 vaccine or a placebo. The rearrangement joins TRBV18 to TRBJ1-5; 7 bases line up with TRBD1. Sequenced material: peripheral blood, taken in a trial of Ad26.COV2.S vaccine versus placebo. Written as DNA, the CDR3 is TGTGCCAGCTCACTTCTGACAGGGCAGAATCAGCCCCAGCATTTT. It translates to CASSLLTGQNQPQHF.